The rows below give T cell receptor beta chains drawn from one sample of a study of beta chain features in type 1 diabetes. Libraries were prepared by immunoSEQ multiplex PCR; TCRdb keeps only in-frame clonotypes and omits some of them. This table holds about 710,000 clones, over 12% found once. Material: naive CD4+ T cells from blood. The receptors here all came from a man between 18 and 29 years old with type 1 diabetes. CDR3s include the opening cysteine and the closing phenylalanine or tryptophan. A D gene is named only where the DNA matches it firmly.

D	V	J	CDR3
NA	TRBV30	TRBJ1-2	CAWSLVIGGYTF
TRBD2	TRBV4-3	TRBJ2-3	CASSPSGGLVTDTQYF
TRBD1	TRBV18	TRBJ1-5	CASSPQQGNSNQPQHF
NA	TRBV25-1	TRBJ2-7	CASIQGSEGEQYF
NA	TRBV6-5	TRBJ1-1	CASRIGGRLTEAFF
NA	TRBV4-1	TRBJ1-6	CASSQAGPNSPLHF
NA	TRBV18	TRBJ2-1	CASSPPVSGDNEQFF
NA	TRBV10-3	TRBJ2-3	CAISESSSTDTQYF
NA	TRBV18	TRBJ2-1	CASSPPGAYNEQFF
NA	TRBV29-1	TRBJ1-1	CSVGEMMNTEAFF
NA	TRBV7-2	TRBJ1-5	CASSLAGNSNQPQHF
NA	TRBV18	TRBJ1-2	CASSPALWANYGYTF
NA	TRBV30	TRBJ2-3	CASTGEGKGLSTDTQYF
NA	TRBV18	TRBJ2-7	CASSPGQESIIVSRIRGPYEQYF
NA	TRBV5-6	TRBJ1-5	CASSTGRAPQPQHF
TRBD1	TRBV6-1	TRBJ1-4	CASSEALPWTGGDEKLFF
TRBD2	TRBV28	TRBJ2-7	CASTVGTSGTYEQYF
NA	TRBV6-5	TRBJ2-2	CASTVHPSNTGELFF
NA	TRBV6-5	TRBJ2-5	CASSRTGRSETQYF
NA	TRBV2	TRBJ2-5	CASVSSVVQETQYF
TRBD1	TRBV28	TRBJ1-2	CASSFEGAPYGYTF
NA	TRBV30	TRBJ1-5	CAWTGISNQPQHF
TRBD2	TRBV2	TRBJ2-5	CASRSLAGKQETQYF
TRBD1	TRBV30	NA	CAWSATGTYEQYF
NA	TRBV27	TRBJ2-1	CASSFLLRHGEQFF
NA	TRBV25-1	TRBJ1-4	CASSGNEKLFF
TRBD1	TRBV7-9	TRBJ2-7	CASSLLLTGESYEQYF